The T cell receptor (beta chain) described here comes from a study of T cell repertoires in ileal Crohn's disease. Study-wide background: At surgery, about 36% of patients smoked, with median disease duration 7.9 years. Regarding the study as a whole: Clonal expansions were more frequent in active smokers than non-smokers at surgery. High-frequency clones were more common in sorted CD8 than CD4 cells.

This clone has a handful of counts. The antigen is unknown. Adults with ileal or ileocolonic Crohn's disease and an indication for resection were eligible. J was trimmed by 8 bases and V by 4 bases; bases with no gene match: 5. The CDR3 sequence is 12 residues long. Germline CDR1 and CDR2: SGHKS and YYEKEE (reference sequence). The assay was immunoSEQ multiplex PCR, and TCRdb's table has in-frame clones only and misses some. The repertoire has approximately 6,800 clones, about three quarters of them found once; the top ten carry roughly 18%. The TCR comes from an adult with Crohn's disease. Sequencing used ileal tissue. This chain joins TRBV5-5 and TRBJ1-1, with 7 bases that match TRBD1. CDR3 sequence reads: CASSLKTGEAFF. The CDR3 nucleotides are TGTGCCAGCAGCCTGAAGACAGGGGAAGCTTTCTTT.